What follows are 13 T cell receptor beta chains derived from one specimen sequenced in a study of blood T cell repertoires in COVID-19. The method was immunoSEQ multiplex PCR; TCRdb's version includes in-frame clones alone and lacks a portion of them. The sample lists some 400,000 clones, over 75% occurring once. The sequenced sample was peripheral blood. The source of these receptors is a woman aged 30 to 39 with COVID-19, enrolled during active disease.

The chain links TRBV10-3 to TRBJ2-7; 8 nucleotides line up with TRBD2. The CDR3 is 14 amino acids. With 6 bases clipped from V and 3 bases from J, the junction kept 7 bases outside the gene matches. Per the germline V gene, CDR1 is ENHRY and CDR2 is SYGVKD. The CDR3 nucleotides are TGTGCCATCAGGGGGGAGCGGGAGAACTACGAGCAGTACTTC. Translated, it gives CAIRGERENYEQYF.

The rearrangement uses TRBV7-2 and TRBJ2-2; D is unresolved. The CDR3 is 14 residues long. The germline V and J ends were trimmed by 0 bases and 4 bases, with 6 bases remaining between them. The germline CDR1 and CDR2 sequences are SGHTA and FQGNSA. The CDR3 spells CASSLAHFTGELFF. The CDR3 bases are TGTGCCAGCAGCTTAGCCCACTTCACCGGGGAGCTGTTTTTT. Full variable domain (outside the CDR3, taken from reference TRBV7-2 and TRBJ2-2): GAGVSQSPSNKVTEKGKDVELRCDPISGHTALYWYRQSLGQGLEFLIYFQGNSAPDKSGLPSDRFSAERTGGSVSTLTIQRTQQEDSAVYLCASSLAHFTGELFFGEGSRLTVL.

The CDR3 region is CASIRDSYEQYF. The CDR3 DNA reads TGTGCCAGCATTCGGGACTCCTACGAGCAGTACTTC. This rearrangement joins TRBV2 to TRBJ2-7, with TRBD2 as a possible D gene (5 bases). Deletions cut 7 bases from V and 0 bases from J, with 7 bases between. The CDR3 is 12 amino acids. Germline assignment: CDR1 SNHLY and CDR2 FYNNEI.

In this sample, this clone turned up once. The CDR3 region has the DNA TGCAGCGTTGGCGAGGCGCAAATGTACGCTTTCTTT. Its translation is CSVGEAQMYAFF. The V gene is TRBV29-1, the J gene TRBJ1-1; no clear D. The CDR3 runs to 12 residues. Germline V CDR1 and CDR2: SQVTM, ANQGSEA. Between the trimmed V and J ends, which lost 4 bases and 11 bases, there was a span of 17 bases.

In DNA, the CDR3 is TGTGCCTGGAGGCCCCGGTTTGACACAGATACGCAGTATTTT. This gives the protein CAWRPRFDTDTQYF. V and J are TRBV30 and TRBJ2-3; no reliable D call. The CDR3 is 14 amino acids. Germline V lookup: CDR1 GTSNPN, CDR2 SVGIG (reference sequence). The V gene lost 3 bases and the J gene lost 2 bases, with 12 bases spanning the gap.

V and J are TRBV4-1 and TRBJ2-3; D might be TRBD2 (6 bases). V gave up 0 bases and J gave up 3 bases, with 13 bases separating them. The CDR3 covers 16 residues. The V gene's germline CDR1 is MGHRA and CDR2 YSYEKL. The CDR3 region is CASSQEAGLMTDTQYF. The CDR3 DNA reads as TGCGCCAGCAGCCAAGAGGCGGGATTGATGACAGATACGCAGTATTTT.

With regard to this clone: The same CDR3 is also encoded by other DNA sequences in this sample. The chain has TRBV4-1 and TRBJ2-1; D uncertain. CDR1 and CDR2 (germline): MGHRA, YSYEKL. The CDR3 is made up of 13 amino acids. The V gene lost 1 base and the J gene lost 4 bases, with 5 bases spanning the gap. The CDR3: CASSQGQYNEQFF. CDR3 nucleotides: TGCGCCAGCAGCCAAGGGCAATACAATGAGCAGTTCTTC.

This CDR3 reads CASRGGLAGQETQYF. The CDR3 coding sequence is TGCGCCAGCAGGGGGGGACTAGCGGGCCAAGAGACCCAGTACTTC. The chain uses TRBV10-1 and TRBJ2-5, with 12 positions matching TRBD2. Per germline, CDR1 WNHNN and CDR2 SYGVQD (reference sequence). The CDR3 length is 15 residues. The junction had 3 bases not matched to a gene; V was cut back by 6 bases and J by 1 base.

The CDR3 DNA reads as TGCGCCAGCAGCCAAACCCTATCGGGGTACACAGATACGCAGTATTTT. Protein sequence: CASSQTLSGYTDTQYF. The chain links TRBV4-3 to TRBJ2-3; the D gene is possibly TRBD2 (5 bases). V lost 2 bases, J lost 2 bases, and 14 bases lay in between. This CDR3 contains 16 residues. In germline, CDR1 is LGHNA, CDR2 YSLEER.

This clone was recorded a few times. The chain recombines TRBV5-4 with TRBJ2-3, with TRBD2 identical over 11 bases. The CDR3 contains 16 residues. Trimming removed 4 bases from V and 4 bases from J; junction bases left unmatched: 8. In germline, CDR1 is SGHNT, CDR2 YYREEE (reference sequence). The DNA of the CDR3 is TGTGCCAGCAGCCGGAAGACTAGCGGGATCCCAGATACGCAGTATTTT. Protein: CASSRKTSGIPDTQYF.

This clone was detected once. Other nucleotide sequences from this sample produce the same CDR3. V usage is TRBV29-1 and J usage is TRBJ1-1; possible D gene TRBD1, 5 bases. CDR1 and CDR2 (germline): SQVTM, ANQGSEA. Trimming cost V 4 bases and J 1 base, with 10 bases left between them. This CDR3 spans 13 amino acids. CDR3 DNA sequence: TGCAGCGTTGTTGGGCAGGGGAACACTGAAGCTTTCTTT. Translation gives CSVVGQGNTEAFF.

This clone has a handful of counts. This chain links TRBV12-5 with TRBJ1-1, with D unresolved. There are 12 residues in the CDR3. Germline V gives CDR1 LGHNT, CDR2 FRNRAP. V lost 1 base to trimming and J lost 12 bases, with 12 bases between them. The CDR3 protein is CASGLEAGLPFF. CDR3 nucleotides: TGTGCTAGTGGTTTGGAGGCTGGGCTCCCTTTCTTT.

As for this clone: Other DNA sequences in the sample encode the same CDR3. This chain links TRBV24-1 with TRBJ2-2, with D possibly matching TRBD1 (5 bases). The CDR3 consists of 16 residues. Germline CDR1 and CDR2: KGHDR and SFDVKD. V was cut by 2 bases and J by 0 bases, with 9 bases left in between. CDR3 in amino acids: CATSDWGGTNTGELFF. CDR3 DNA: TGTGCCACCAGTGATTGGGGCGGTACGAACACCGGGGAGCTGTTTTTT.